The 24 T cell receptor beta chains listed next were all sequenced from one sample in a study of T-cell reconstitution after alpha-beta-depleted transplantation in children. The TCRbeta library incorporated unique molecular identifiers. TCRdb itself ran the PCR reads through MiXCR, one entry per CDR3 protein. The sample lists hundreds of thousands of distinct CDR3 sequences; roughly 16% were seen once. Sequences were derived from PBMCs, mostly from graft donor cells, sampled 360 days after TCRalphabeta/CD19-depleted stem cell transplant. All receptors derive from a male patient younger than 18 who had a stem cell transplant for acute lymphoblastic leukemia, so the T cells may come from the graft donor.

The rearrangement joins TRBV27 to TRBJ1-6; possibly TRBD1 for D (5 bases). This CDR3 has 14 amino acids. Per germline, CDR1 MNHEY and CDR2 SMNVEV (reference sequence). The V gene lost 3 bases and the J gene lost 9 bases, with 12 bases spanning the gap. The DNA of the CDR3 is TGTGCCAGCAGTTTCGACAGTGGAGGTTCACCCCTCCACTTT. As protein: CASSFDSGGSPLHF.

The table lists this clonotype with a few counts. This rearrangement joins TRBV24-1 to TRBJ2-1; 7 positions match TRBD1. The CDR3 loop spans 18 amino acids. Trimming cost V 7 bases and J 4 bases; bases outside gene matches: 18. Germline loops: CDR1 KGHDR, CDR2 SFDVKD. The chain's CDR3 is CATSMDRFDPEPYNEQFF. CDR3 coding DNA: TGTGCCACCAGCATGGACAGGTTCGATCCCGAACCTTACAATGAGCAGTTCTTC.

The CDR3 DNA sequence: TGCAGCGTTGAAGCCCGGGGACAGGACTACGAGCAGTACTTC. It codes for CSVEARGQDYEQYF. The chain joins TRBV29-1 to TRBJ2-7; 8 nucleotides align to TRBD1. V was clipped by 1 base and J by 3 bases; unmatched bases: 5. CDR1 and CDR2 (germline): SQVTM, ANQGSEA. The CDR3 spans 14 residues.

Many counts were recorded for this clonotype. This rearrangement joins TRBV29-1 to TRBJ2-1, with 10 bases that match TRBD2. Germline loops: CDR1 SQVTM, CDR2 ANQGSEA. The ends lost 0 bases at V and 6 bases at J; junction bases unmatched: 8. This CDR3 is 16 amino acids long. The CDR3 sequence: CSVEDRALAGANEQFF. The CDR3 region has the DNA TGCAGCGTTGAAGATCGGGCGCTAGCGGGAGCCAATGAGCAGTTCTTC.

The chain employs TRBV28 and TRBJ2-7; no definite D call. Germline assignment: CDR1 MDHEN and CDR2 SYDVKM. Trimming cost V 3 bases and J 6 bases, with 9 bases left between them. There are 12 residues in the CDR3. The CDR3 DNA reads TGTGCCAGCAGTTTTATGGCTGCCGAGCAGTACTTC. Translation gives CASSFMAAEQYF.

The CDR3 nucleotides are TGCGCCAGCAGCTTGCCGACTAGCGGGAGGGAGATGTCGGGGTTCTTC. This encodes CASSLPTSGREMSGFF. The chain combines TRBV5-1 with TRBJ2-1; TRBD2 aligns across 14 bases. Per the germline V gene, CDR1 is SGHRS and CDR2 is YFSETQ. This CDR3 is 16 amino acids long. The ends lost 1 base at V and 15 bases at J; junction bases unmatched: 12.

The V call is TRBV11-3, the J call TRBJ2-1; TRBD2 matches at 11 bases. V was clipped by 0 bases and J by 7 bases; unmatched bases: 2. Per the germline V gene, CDR1 is SGHNT and CDR2 is YENEEA. CDR3 length: 15 amino acids. In DNA, the CDR3 is TGTGCCAGCAGCTTAGAGGGACTAGCGGAAAATGAGCAGTTCTTC. It specifies CASSLEGLAENEQFF. Variable domain in full (rest from reference TRBV11-3 and TRBJ2-1): EAGVVQSPRYKIIEKKQPVAFWCNPISGHNTLYWYLQNLGQGPELLIRYENEEAVDDSQLPKDRFSAERLKGVDSTLKIQPAELGDSAVYLCASSLEGLAENEQFFGPGTRLTVL.

The CDR3 DNA sequence: TGTGCCAGCAGGGGGGACAGCGGGCTTCGGATTGAGCAGTTCTTC. Encoded protein: CASRGDSGLRIEQFF. The gene calls are TRBV6-7 and TRBJ2-1; tentative D call: TRBD1 (7 bases). TRBV6-7 is annotated as an ORF whose role is uncertain. Trimming cost V 6 bases and J 9 bases, with 21 bases left between them. This CDR3 is 15 amino acids long.

The V and J genes are TRBV6-2 or TRBV6-3 and TRBJ1-1; TRBD1 aligns across 10 bases. Germline CDR1 is MNHEY and CDR2 is SVGEGT. Trimming at V came to 4 bases and at J to 4 bases, leaving 6 bases not matched to a gene. There are 15 residues in the CDR3. CDR3 DNA sequence: TGTGCCAGCAGTTCCCCCGGGACAGGGGCCACTGAAGCTTTCTTT. Its protein product is CASSSPGTGATEAFF.

The genes are TRBV25-1 and TRBJ2-7, with a tentative D call TRBD2 (6 bases). The germline V and J ends were trimmed by 6 bases and 4 bases, with 16 bases remaining between them. Germline V gene sequence: CDR1 MGHDK, CDR2 SYGVNS. The CDR3 has 14 residues. CDR3 sequence: CASSREVGRYEQYF. Written as DNA, the CDR3 is TGTGCCAGCAGCAGGGAGGTGGGGAGGTACGAGCAGTACTTC.

This clonotype was observed at least ten times. This chain joins TRBV5-1 and TRBJ2-7, with D possibly being TRBD2 (5 bases). CDR1 is SGHRS and CDR2 is YFSETQ in the germline V gene. The CDR3 is made up of 13 amino acids. Trimming pared 1 base from V and 3 bases from J, leaving 8 bases between. The CDR3 nucleotides are TGCGCCAGCAGCTTGACTAGAGGCTACGAGCAGTACTTC. Its protein product is CASSLTRGYEQYF.

The chain links TRBV4-2 to TRBJ2-5, with 13 bases lining up with TRBD2. From germline, CDR1 is LGHNA and CDR2 YNFKEQ. The CDR3 loop spans 17 amino acids. Unmatched junction bases numbered 8, after V lost 5 bases and J lost 2 bases. The CDR3 spells CASSDPSGLAGQETQYF. The DNA of the CDR3 is TGTGCCAGCAGCGACCCTTCGGGACTAGCGGGGCAAGAGACCCAGTACTTC.

In this sample, this clonotype turned up many times. V is TRBV6-1 and J is TRBJ2-7; D is unclear. Germline-derived CDR1 and CDR2 are MNHNS and SASEGT. The CDR3 runs 13 residues. V was shortened by 6 bases and J by 9 bases, with 18 bases between the two germline ends. This CDR3 is CASRQEYFLVQYF. CDR3 nucleotide sequence: TGTGCCAGCAGACAAGAGTACTTTCTGGTGCAGTACTTC.

This sequence joins TRBV7-9 and TRBJ1-6; a possible D gene is TRBD1 (5 bases). This CDR3 region has 14 residues. Germline CDR1 SEHNR, CDR2 FQNEAQ (reference sequence). Trimming removed 6 bases at V and 5 bases at J, with 11 bases between. The CDR3 protein is CASRPGPDNSPLHF. As DNA, the CDR3 is TGTGCCAGCAGACCGGGACCAGATAATTCACCCCTCCACTTT.

The chain is built from TRBV18 and TRBJ1-2; 8 bases map to TRBD1. This CDR3 has 14 amino acids. Germline V gene lookup returns CDR1 KGHSH and CDR2 LQKENI. With 2 bases clipped from V and 5 bases from J, the junction kept 4 bases outside the gene matches. Here the CDR3 DNA reads TGTGCCAGCTCACCAAATAGACAGGGGTATGGCTACACCTTC. Encoded protein: CASSPNRQGYGYTF.

This clonotype occurred once. The rearrangement links TRBV15 to TRBJ2-7, with TRBD1 matching 8 bases. This CDR3 contains 13 residues. Trimming removed 3 bases from V and 3 bases from J; junction bases left unmatched: 1. Looked up from germline, CDR1 is LNHNV and CDR2 is YYDKDF (reference sequence). The CDR3 sequence is CATSSDRGYEQYF. CDR3 DNA: TGTGCCACCAGCAGCGACAGGGGCTACGAGCAGTACTTC. The variable domain in full, with the rest retrieved from reference TRBV15 and TRBJ2-7, is DAMVIQNPRYQVTQFGKPVTLSCSQTLNHNVMYWYQQKSSQAPKLLFHYYDKDFNNEADTPDNFQSRRPNTSFCFLDIRSPGLGDTAMYLCATSSDRGYEQYFGPGTRLTVT.

This clonotype was counted a few times. This chain links TRBV18 with TRBJ2-7, with D tentatively TRBD1 (6 bases). The V gene's germline CDR1 is KGHSH and CDR2 LQKENI. V gave up 5 bases and J gave up 3 bases, with 20 bases separating them. The CDR3 loop spans 16 amino acids. CDR3 DNA: TGTGCCAGCTCATTGACACAGGGCTCCCCTCTCTACGAGCAGTACTTC. It encodes CASSLTQGSPLYEQYF.

This sequence joins TRBV29-1 and TRBJ2-5; TRBD2 is a possible D gene (5 bases). Trimming cost V 6 bases and J 5 bases, with 22 bases left between them. The CDR3 is 15 amino acids. Looked up from germline, CDR1 is SQVTM and CDR2 is ANQGSEA. For the CDR3, the DNA is TGCAGCGTCCTAGTCAGGCCCCATAGGGAGGAGACCCAGTACTTC. Encoded protein: CSVLVRPHREETQYF. Together with reference TRBV29-1 and TRBJ2-5, the CDR3 gives the full variable domain: SAVISQKPSRDICQRGTSLTIQCQVDSQVTMMFWYRQQPGQSLTLIATANQGSEATYESGFVIDKFPISRPNLTFSTLTVSNMSPEDSSIYLCSVLVRPHREETQYFGPGTRLLVL.

The chain recombines TRBV5-1 with TRBJ2-7; 9 positions match TRBD2. The CDR3 sequence is 18 residues long. The V gene end was trimmed by 1 base and the J gene end by 3 bases; junction bases not matched to a gene: 14. Germline CDR1 reads SGHRS; CDR2 reads YFSETQ. This CDR3 reads CASSLLGRREGNHYEQYF. The CDR3 nucleotides read TGCGCCAGCAGCTTGTTGGGACGGCGGGAGGGAAACCACTACGAGCAGTACTTC.

The chain links TRBV5-5 to TRBJ1-5; 12 nucleotides agree with TRBD1. The CDR3 totals 18 residues. Germline V gene data show CDR1 as SGHKS and CDR2 as YYEKEE (reference sequence). V lost 5 bases, J lost 1 base, and 10 bases stayed unmatched. CDR3 nucleotide sequence: TGTGCCAGCAGTCCCGGGACAGGGGGCACCCAGAGCAATCAGCCCCAGCATTTT. Its protein product is CASSPGTGGTQSNQPQHF.

This clonotype was detected a few times. The V gene is TRBV6-1, the J gene TRBJ2-7; TRBD1 aligns across 8 bases. The CDR3 length is 17 residues. V lost 7 bases, J lost 0 bases, and 14 bases stayed unmatched. Germline values: CDR1 MNHNS, CDR2 SASEGT. CDR3 in amino acids: CASKKGRPGGFSYEQYF. CDR3 in DNA: TGTGCCAGCAAGAAGGGTCGGCCAGGGGGCTTCTCCTACGAGCAGTACTTC.

The table lists this clonotype with a few counts. The chain recombines TRBV12-3 or TRBV12-4 with TRBJ2-1, with 11 bases that match TRBD2. Germline trimming cut 4 bases from V and 6 bases from J; bases unmatched to any gene: 8. This CDR3 contains 16 residues. In DNA, the CDR3 is TGTGCCAGCAGTTGGGGGGGGACTAGCGGCTCCAATGAGCAGTTCTTC. This codes for CASSWGGTSGSNEQFF.

The gene calls are TRBV30 and TRBJ2-6; D unresolved. Between the trimmed V and J ends, which lost 1 base and 0 bases, there was a span of 7 bases. Germline V gives CDR1 GTSNPN, CDR2 SVGIG (reference sequence). This CDR3 is 15 amino acids long. CDR3: CAWSATLSGANVLTF. CDR3 DNA sequence: TGTGCCTGGAGTGCGACTCTCTCTGGGGCCAACGTCCTGACTTTC.

The chain has TRBV4-1 and TRBJ2-7; D gene uncertain. V lost 3 bases to trimming and J lost 0 bases, with 9 bases between them. CDR3 length: 14 amino acids. Germline CDR1 MGHRA, CDR2 YSYEKL. As DNA, the CDR3 is TGCGCCAGCAGCCAGTTCATTAGCTCCTACGAGCAGTACTTC. Residues: CASSQFISSYEQYF.